This TCR beta chain was documented in a study of T-cell memory formation after mild COVID-19 (dated by TCRdb to about 2021). Regarding the research as a whole: TCR sequence clusters from the two donors were largely donor specific. T-cell clones expanding and contracting after mild COVID-19 in a couple of donors were tracked by longitudinal TCRalpha and TCRbeta repertoire sequencing. The cohort was made up of two young adult volunteers, one female and one male, who were previously healthy.

Ficoll-Paque density gradient centrifugation was the method used to isolate PBMCs. In its sample, this clonotype was seen a few times. Its antigen target is currently unknown. No much larger clone exists at a distance of one base, and base qualities are not known. Sequencing relied on an Illumina NovaSeq 6000. TCRalpha and TCRbeta cDNA libraries were constructed by 5'RACE with constant-segment primers, with sample barcodes and unique molecular identifiers being introduced. RNA was extracted from every sample with Trizol reagent. Amplification of the libraries took two PCR steps, and the second step added a second sample barcode plus Illumina TruSeq adapters. The libraries were sequenced on an Illumina NovaSeq using 2 x 150 bp paired-end reads. In the paper's pipeline: With migec v1.2.7, reads were demultiplexed and then collapsed into UMI-guided consensus sequences. With mixcr v2.1.11, UMI consensuses were aligned to TRA and TRB V and J templates and assembled into clonotypes. Clonotypes were classified as expanded or contracted when called significant by both edgeR and NoisET, with noise models trained on biological replicates. For edgeR calls, the cutoffs were a false discovery rate-adjusted p below 0.01 and a log2 fold-change threshold of 1. As an exploratory analysis of dynamics, PCA with hierarchical clustering was applied to max-normalized trajectories of the 1000 most abundant clonotypes. The CD4 or CD8 phenotype of responding clones was assigned using the separately sequenced CD4+ and CD8+ repertoires. TCRdb handled the public reads itself, with Q25 trimming in fastp and clone calling in MiXCR, and kept productive beta chains. Rows with one shared CDR3 protein collapse into an entry with the most common genes and DNA. These V and J calls are TCRdb output, not the study's own analysis. The sample table shows about 600,000 distinct CDR3 sequences, and less than 25% are seen once. Roughly 8.1% of the sample belongs to the ten largest clones.

Here is what the overall study found, with its caveats: The study covered only a couple of mild cases, and larger cohorts including severe cases with pre-infection samples were considered necessary. Some responding clones were found in pre-infection memory, which suggests that pre-existing cross-reactive memory T cells took part in the SARS-CoV-2 response. Balanced CD4/CD8 phenotypes were observed for clones contracting from day 15 to 85, whereas a bias towards CD4+ was observed for a second wave of clones expanding from day 15 to 37. The second-wave clones that peaked on day 37 were not confirmed to be SARS-CoV-2 specific. Contracting CD4+ clones appeared mostly in the CM and EM memory subsets, whereas CD8+ clones were enriched in EMRA.

Per the germline V gene (reference sequence), DFQATT is the CDR1 and SNEGSKA is the CDR2. There are 14 amino acids in the CDR3, from cysteine to phenylalanine inclusive. Kept here is only the CDR3 DNA, which spans 42 bases and is read in frame from base 1. For this chain, trimming is 5 bases at the V end and 0 bases at the J end, and the number of junction bases without a gene match is 2. The rearranged chain carries TRBV20-1 and TRBJ2-1; TRBD2 matches 9 bases in the middle. This clonotype was sampled from an adult woman who had mild COVID-19 (a few samples of this study predate the infection). The sample titles of this study are shuffled in the database, so cell type and time point are left out; the donor was told from shared clones. Sample: PBMCs or a T cell subset sorted from them (not recorded which). The bases read TGCAGTGCTTCACTAGCGGGCTCCTACAATGAGCAGTTCTTC. This codes for CSASLAGSYNEQFF.